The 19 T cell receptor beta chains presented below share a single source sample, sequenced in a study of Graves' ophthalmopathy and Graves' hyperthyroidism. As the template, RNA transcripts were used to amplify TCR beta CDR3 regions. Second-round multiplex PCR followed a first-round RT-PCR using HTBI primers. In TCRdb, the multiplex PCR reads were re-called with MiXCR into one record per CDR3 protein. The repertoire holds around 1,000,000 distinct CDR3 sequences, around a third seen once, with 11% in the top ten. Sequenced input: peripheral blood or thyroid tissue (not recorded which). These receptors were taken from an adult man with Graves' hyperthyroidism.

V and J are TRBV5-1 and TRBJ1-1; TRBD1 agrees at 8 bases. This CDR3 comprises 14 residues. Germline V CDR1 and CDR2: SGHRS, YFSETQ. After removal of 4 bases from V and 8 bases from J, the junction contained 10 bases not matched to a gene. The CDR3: CASSPLTGDSEAFF. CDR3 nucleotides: TGCGCCAGCAGCCCACTGACAGGGGATTCGGAAGCTTTCTTT.

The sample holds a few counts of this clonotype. CDR3 sequence: CAISDVGAGAFQETQYF. CDR3 bases: TGTGCCATCAGTGACGTCGGTGCGGGGGCTTTCCAAGAGACCCAGTACTTC. V gene TRBV10-3 combines with J gene TRBJ2-5; D possibly corresponds to TRBD2 (7 bases). The CDR3 runs to 17 residues. V shed 3 bases and J shed 1 base, with 18 bases lying between them. The germline gives CDR1 ENHRY, CDR2 SYGVKD.

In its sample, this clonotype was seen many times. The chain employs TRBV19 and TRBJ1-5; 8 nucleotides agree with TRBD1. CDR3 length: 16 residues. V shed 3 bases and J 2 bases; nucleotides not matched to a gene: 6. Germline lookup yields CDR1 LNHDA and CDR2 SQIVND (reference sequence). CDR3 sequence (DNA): TGTGCCAGTAGTATCTGGACAGGGTCGGGCAATCAGCCCCAGCATTTT. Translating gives CASSIWTGSGNQPQHF. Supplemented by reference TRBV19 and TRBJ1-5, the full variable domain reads DGGITQSPKYLFRKEGQNVTLSCEQNLNHDAMYWYRQDPGQGLRLIYYSQIVNDFQKGDIAEGYSVSREKKESFPLTVTSAQKNPTAFYLCASSIWTGSGNQPQHFGDGTRLSIL.

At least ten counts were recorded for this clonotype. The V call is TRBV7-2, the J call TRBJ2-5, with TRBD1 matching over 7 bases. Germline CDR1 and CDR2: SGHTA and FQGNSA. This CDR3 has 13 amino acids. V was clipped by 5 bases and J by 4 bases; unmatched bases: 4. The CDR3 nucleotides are TGTGCCAGCAGCCCTAACAGGGGAGAGACCCAGTACTTC. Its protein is CASSPNRGETQYF.

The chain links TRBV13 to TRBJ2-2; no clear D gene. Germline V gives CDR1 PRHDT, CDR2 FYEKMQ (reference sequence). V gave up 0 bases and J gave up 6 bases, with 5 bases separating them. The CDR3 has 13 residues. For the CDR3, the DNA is TGTGCCAGCAGCTTAGGCCTTTCCGGGGAGCTGTTTTTT. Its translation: CASSLGLSGELFF.

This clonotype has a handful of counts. The DNA for the CDR3 is TGTGCCAGCAGTTTACCGCAGAATCAAGAGACCCAGTACTTC. It specifies CASSLPQNQETQYF. The gene calls are TRBV12-3 or TRBV12-4 and TRBJ2-5; no clear D gene. Between the trimmed V and J ends, which lost 2 bases and 2 bases, there was a span of 9 bases. This CDR3 contains 14 residues.

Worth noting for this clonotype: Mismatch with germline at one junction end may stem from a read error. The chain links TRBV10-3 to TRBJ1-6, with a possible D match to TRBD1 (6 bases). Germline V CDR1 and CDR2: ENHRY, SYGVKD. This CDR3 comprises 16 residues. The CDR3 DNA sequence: TGTGCCAGCAGTAGAGGACAGACCTCCTATAATTCACCCCTCCACTTT. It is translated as CASSRGQTSYNSPLHF.

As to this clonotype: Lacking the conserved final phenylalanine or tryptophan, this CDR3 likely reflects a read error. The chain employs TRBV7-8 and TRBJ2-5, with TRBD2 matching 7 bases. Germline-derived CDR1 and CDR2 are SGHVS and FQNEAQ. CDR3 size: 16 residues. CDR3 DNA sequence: TGCGCCAGCAGCCAAGCGGGACGGGACCGAGCAGAGACCCAGTACCTC. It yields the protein CASSQAGRDRAETQYL.

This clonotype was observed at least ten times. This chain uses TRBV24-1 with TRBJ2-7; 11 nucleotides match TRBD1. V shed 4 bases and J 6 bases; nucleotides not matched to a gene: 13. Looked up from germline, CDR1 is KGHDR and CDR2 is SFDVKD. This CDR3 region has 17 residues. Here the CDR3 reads CATSETGTGGYRGEQYF. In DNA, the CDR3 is TGTGCCACCAGTGAGACCGGGACAGGGGGATATCGGGGCGAGCAGTACTTC.

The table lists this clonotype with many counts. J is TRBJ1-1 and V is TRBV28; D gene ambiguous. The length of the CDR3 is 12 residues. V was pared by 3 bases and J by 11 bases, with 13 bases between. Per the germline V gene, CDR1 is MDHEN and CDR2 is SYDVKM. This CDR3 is CASSLRKLNAFF. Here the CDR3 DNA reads TGTGCCAGCAGTTTGAGGAAGTTGAATGCTTTCTTT.

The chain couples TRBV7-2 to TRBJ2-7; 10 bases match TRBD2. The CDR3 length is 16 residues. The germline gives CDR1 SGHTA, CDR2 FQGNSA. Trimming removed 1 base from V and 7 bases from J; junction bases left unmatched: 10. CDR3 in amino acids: CASSLVSLAGAEEQYF. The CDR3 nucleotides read TGTGCCAGCAGCTTAGTGTCTCTAGCGGGAGCTGAAGAGCAGTACTTC.

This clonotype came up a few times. The CDR3: CASSWDRGSPYEQYF. The CDR3 nucleotides are TGCGCCAGCAGCTGGGACAGGGGTTCACCCTACGAGCAGTACTTC. V gene TRBV5-1 combines with J gene TRBJ2-7; 10 bases line up with TRBD1. The J segment lost 2 bases and the V segment lost 3 bases, leaving 5 bases of the junction unmatched. Germline loops: CDR1 SGHRS, CDR2 YFSETQ. The CDR3 sequence is 15 residues long.

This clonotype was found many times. CDR3 sequence (DNA): TGCGCCAGCAGCTTGGCCGAGGACGAAAAACTGTTTTTT. Protein: CASSLAEDEKLFF. The chain uses TRBV5-1 and TRBJ1-4; D call uncertain. Germline CDR1 is SGHRS and CDR2 is YFSETQ. V was clipped by 0 bases and J by 8 bases, with 8 bases between them. There are 13 residues in the CDR3.

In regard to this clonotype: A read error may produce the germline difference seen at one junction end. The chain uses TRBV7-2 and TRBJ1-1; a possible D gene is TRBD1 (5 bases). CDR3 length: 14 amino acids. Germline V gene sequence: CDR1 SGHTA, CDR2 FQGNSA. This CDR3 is CASSQDLRGHEAFF. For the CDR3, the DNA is TGCGCCAGCAGCCAAGATTTACGGGGCCATGAAGCTTTCTTT.

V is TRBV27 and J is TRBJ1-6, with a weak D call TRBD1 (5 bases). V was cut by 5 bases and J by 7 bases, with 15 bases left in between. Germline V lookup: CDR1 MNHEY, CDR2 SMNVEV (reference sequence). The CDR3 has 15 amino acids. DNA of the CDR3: TGTGCCAGCAGTCACGGGACTCGCGCCAATTCACCCCTCCACTTT. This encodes CASSHGTRANSPLHF.

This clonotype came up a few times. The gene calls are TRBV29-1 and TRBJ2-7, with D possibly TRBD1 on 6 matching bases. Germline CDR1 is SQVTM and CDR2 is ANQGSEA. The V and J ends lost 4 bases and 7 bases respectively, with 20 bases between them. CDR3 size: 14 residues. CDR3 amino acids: CSVARQAGAEEQYF. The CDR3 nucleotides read TGCAGCGTTGCACGACAGGCGGGTGCCGAGGAGCAGTACTTC.

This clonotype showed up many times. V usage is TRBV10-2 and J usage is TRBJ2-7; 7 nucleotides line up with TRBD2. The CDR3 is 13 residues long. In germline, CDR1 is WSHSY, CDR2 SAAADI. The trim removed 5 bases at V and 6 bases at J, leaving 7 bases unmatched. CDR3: CASSTGTNGEQYF. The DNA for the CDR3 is TGCGCCAGCAGTACCGGGACTAACGGCGAGCAGTACTTC.

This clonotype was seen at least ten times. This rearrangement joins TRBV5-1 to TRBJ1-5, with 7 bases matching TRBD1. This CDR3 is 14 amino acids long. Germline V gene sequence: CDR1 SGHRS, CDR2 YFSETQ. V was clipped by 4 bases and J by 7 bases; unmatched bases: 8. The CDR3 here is CASSTTGHGQPQHF. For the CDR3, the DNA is TGCGCCAGCAGCACGACAGGGCACGGCCAGCCCCAGCATTTT.

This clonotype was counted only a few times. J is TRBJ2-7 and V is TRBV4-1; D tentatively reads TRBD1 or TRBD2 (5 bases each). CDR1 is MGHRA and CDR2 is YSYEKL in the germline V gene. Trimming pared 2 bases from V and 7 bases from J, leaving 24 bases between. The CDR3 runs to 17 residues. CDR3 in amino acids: CASSQTGTALEGSEQYF. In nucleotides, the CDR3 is TGCGCCAGCAGCCAAACCGGGACCGCTTTAGAGGGGAGTGAGCAGTACTTC.